The 13 T cell receptor beta chains below all came from one sample that was sequenced in a study of low-dose radiotherapy and immunotherapy resistance in tumors. Primers used for first-strand cDNA, a TRAV- and TRBV-specific set, covered both alpha and beta chains. Using a constant-region primer together with a V-primer adapter, TCRs were subjected to roughly 18 PCR cycles of amplification. TCRdb re-called the reads through MiXCR, storing one row per CDR3 protein. The table lists around 64,000 distinct CDR3 sequences, approximately 25% of them singletons. Time point defined: before trial treatment. The source material was PBMCs, sampled before treatment. These TCRs come from a male donor with rectosigmoid adenocarcinoma.

This clonotype was counted once. Given a far larger clone just one base away, this is likely a sequencing read error. The V gene is TRBV7-9, the J gene TRBJ2-4, with D tentatively TRBD1 or TRBD2 (5 bases each). CDR3 length: 17 residues. The germline V gene has CDR1 SEHNR and CDR2 FQNEAQ (reference sequence). Trimming shortened V by 4 bases and J by 0 bases, and 16 bases separated the two germline ends. CDR3 DNA: TGTGCCAGCAGCTCAATGGGGGACGGCCTAGCCAAAAACATTCAGTACTTC. Translation gives CASSSMGDGLAKNIQYF.

This clonotype was recorded at least ten times. CDR3 coding DNA: TGCGCCAGCAGCTACGACTGGGGGAAAAGCACAGATACGCAGTATTTT. Amino acids: CASSYDWGKSTDTQYF. This chain joins TRBV4-1 and TRBJ2-3, with D possibly called TRBD1 or TRBD2 (5 bases each). Germline V CDR1 and CDR2: MGHRA, YSYEKL. The CDR3 is made up of 16 amino acids. Deletions cut 5 bases from V and 0 bases from J, with 15 bases between.

This clonotype was detected many times. The chain couples TRBV5-1 to TRBJ2-1; D unresolved. CDR1 is SGHRS, CDR2 YFSETQ, per germline. This CDR3 is 13 amino acids long. V was cut by 2 bases and J by 0 bases, with 3 bases left in between. The DNA of the CDR3 is TGCGCCAGCAGCTTCAACTCCTACAATGAGCAGTTCTTC. Protein: CASSFNSYNEQFF.

V is TRBV5-5 and J is TRBJ1-5, with a possible D match to TRBD1 (6 bases). Germline V gene lookup returns CDR1 SGHKS and CDR2 YYEKEE (reference sequence). The CDR3 sequence is 17 residues long. Between the trimmed V and J ends, which lost 4 bases and 6 bases, there was a span of 23 bases. CDR3 in amino acids: CASSASLLSGDRQPQHF. CDR3 sequence (DNA): TGTGCCAGCAGCGCAAGTCTTCTTTCAGGGGATCGTCAGCCCCAGCATTTT.

Notes on this clonotype: It is likely a read error: a sequence one base away is far more abundant. The V gene is TRBV4-1, the J gene TRBJ2-1, with unresolved D. The CDR3 extends over 18 amino acids. CDR1 is MGHRA, CDR2 YSYEKL, per germline. The CDR3 reads CASSFSGSPHDNPNEQIF. The DNA of the CDR3 is TGCGCCAGCAGCTTTAGTGGCAGCCCCCATGATAATCCCAATGAGCAGATCTTC.

In this sample, this clonotype turned up many times. The J gene is TRBJ2-1, the V gene TRBV12-3 or TRBV12-4; 7 bases are a match to TRBD1. V lost 5 bases to trimming and J lost 7 bases; unmatched junction nucleotides: 8. The CDR3 has 14 amino acids. The CDR3 DNA is TGTGCCAGCAGTCCAAGACAGGGTAGAAATGAGCAGTTCTTC. It encodes CASSPRQGRNEQFF.

The chain employs TRBV7-8 and TRBJ1-2; D call uncertain. Trimming cost V 1 base and J 1 base, with 7 bases left between them. The germline gives CDR1 SGHVS, CDR2 FQNEAQ. The CDR3 is 14 residues long. CDR3 nucleotides: TGTGCCAGCAGCTTAGTTGGCCTTAACTATGGCTACACCTTC. It encodes CASSLVGLNYGYTF.

The sample holds one count of this clonotype. The rearrangement links TRBV29-1 to TRBJ2-1; D assignment may be TRBD1 or TRBD2 (5 bases each). This CDR3 is 14 amino acids long. CDR1 and CDR2 from the germline V gene are SQVTM and ANQGSEA. Trimming removed 4 bases at V and 6 bases at J, with 16 bases between. The CDR3 spells CSVAKVYGGNEQFF. CDR3 in DNA: TGCAGCGTTGCAAAAGTATATGGGGGCAATGAGCAGTTCTTC.

This clonotype was seen many times. The V gene is TRBV27, the J gene TRBJ2-3; 8 bases are shared with TRBD1. Trimming cost V 6 bases and J 4 bases; bases outside gene matches: 9. Germline lookup yields CDR1 MNHEY and CDR2 SMNVEV (reference sequence). The CDR3 length is 15 residues. This chain's CDR3 is CASSRQGILSDTQYF. CDR3 nucleotides: TGTGCCAGCAGCCGACAGGGGATATTATCAGATACGCAGTATTTT.

As for this clonotype: This probably arose from a read error, given a far larger clone one base away. CDR3: CASSPGARYEQFF. In DNA form, the CDR3 reads TGTGCCAGCAGTCCCGGTGCCCGCTACGAGCAGTTCTTC. This chain joins TRBV12-3 or TRBV12-4 and TRBJ2-1; D gene uncertain. Trimming left V 5 bases short and J 10 bases short, with 15 bases between. The CDR3 totals 13 residues.

Comments on this clonotype: A much larger clone differs from this one at a single base, so this may be a read error. A read error is likely, as this CDR3 ends without the conserved phenylalanine or tryptophan. The chain links TRBV5-3 to TRBJ2-3; D possibly corresponds to TRBD2 (5 bases). TRBV5-3 is given ORF status, its function remaining uncertain. The CDR3 sequence is 13 residues long. The CDR3 sequence: CASEGMVADTQYI. In nucleotides, the CDR3 is TGTGCCAGCGAGGGAATGGTGGCAGATACTCAGTATATT.

Notes on this clonotype: The conserved phenylalanine or tryptophan normally closing the CDR3 is absent here, so this likely arose from a read error. V and J are TRBV10-1 and TRBJ2-1; no clear D gene. CDR1 is WNHNN, CDR2 SYGVQD, per germline (reference sequence). This CDR3 region has 14 residues. CDR3 sequence (DNA): TGTGCCAGCAGTTTGGCTGGTTCCTACAATGAGCAGTTCCTC. This translates into CASSLAGSYNEQFL.

This clonotype has ten or more counts. V gene TRBV28 combines with J gene TRBJ1-3; D remains ambiguous. This CDR3 spans 14 amino acids. V lost 6 bases and J lost 0, with 9 bases in between. Looked up from germline, CDR1 is MDHEN and CDR2 is SYDVKM. As DNA, the CDR3 is TGTGCCAGCAGGGAATCCCACTCTGGAAACACCATATATTTT. Its translation: CASRESHSGNTIYF.